The 13 T cell receptor beta chains listed next were all sequenced from one sample in a study of shared clonotypes between healthy human individuals. TCRdb keeps only in-frame clones here, not all; method: immunoSEQ multiplex PCR. The sample has approximately 2.5 million clones, around nine tenths seen once. The specimen was naive CD4+ T cells sorted from blood. Noted subset: CD45RA+ positively selected. These receptors originate from a man between 18 and 35 years old in good health.

A single count supports this clone. The chain couples TRBV27 to TRBJ2-3; D is unclear. The CDR3 covers 10 residues. Trimming cost V 6 bases and J 8 bases, with 6 bases left between them. The V gene's germline CDR1 is MNHEY and CDR2 SMNVEV (reference sequence). CDR3 coding DNA: TGTGCCAGCAGATCAATTACGCAGTATTTT. This sequence encodes CASRSITQYF.

This clone was detected once. V is TRBV6-1 and J is TRBJ2-3; no definite D call. CDR1 MNHNS and CDR2 SASEGT come from the germline V gene. The CDR3 runs to 15 residues. V was shortened by 6 bases and J by 0 bases, with 13 bases between the two germline ends. CDR3: CASSERPFSTDTQYF. CDR3 nucleotides: TGTGCCAGCAGCGAAAGGCCCTTTAGCACAGATACGCAGTATTTT.

Remarks on this clone: Its ends do not fully match the called genes, so a read error is possible. The gene calls are TRBV11-2 and TRBJ1-6; TRBD1 aligns across 10 bases. This CDR3 is built from 18 residues. In germline, CDR1 is SGHAT, CDR2 FQNNGV. The CDR3 is CASSLDRGLSSYNSPLHF. In DNA, the CDR3 is TGTGCCAGCAGCCTAGACAGGGGGCTAAGCTCCTATAATTCACCCCTCCACTTT.

This rearrangement joins TRBV6-1 to TRBJ2-3; 7 bases fit TRBD1. The CDR3 extends over 15 amino acids. V lost 6 bases to trimming and J lost 4 bases; unmatched junction nucleotides: 10. Germline CDR1 reads MNHNS; CDR2 reads SASEGT. This CDR3 reads CASRPGSGGADTQYF. The CDR3 region has the DNA TGTGCCAGCAGGCCCGGATCAGGGGGAGCAGATACGCAGTATTTT.

V usage is TRBV30 and J usage is TRBJ2-5; 12 bases map to TRBD2. Germline lookup yields CDR1 GTSNPN and CDR2 SVGIG (reference sequence). The V gene end was trimmed by 8 bases and the J gene end by 4 bases; junction bases not matched to a gene: 17. The CDR3 covers 17 residues. CDR3 protein: CARDGTSGPPGRETQYF. As DNA, the CDR3 is TGTGCCCGCGACGGGACTAGCGGGCCCCCGGGGCGAGAGACCCAGTACTTC. Based on the CDR3 plus reference TRBV30 and TRBJ2-5, the full variable domain is SQTIHQWPATLVQPVGSPLSLECTVEGTSNPNLYWYRQAAGRGLQLLFYSVGIGQISSEVPQNLSASRPQDRQFILSSKKLLLSDSGFYLCARDGTSGPPGRETQYFGPGTRLLVL.

Concerning this clone itself: In the same sample, other DNA sequences code for this CDR3. The chain couples TRBV29-1 to TRBJ2-7; possible D gene TRBD1, 7 bases. The CDR3 is 13 residues long. Germline assignment: CDR1 SQVTM and CDR2 ANQGSEA. Trimming pared 1 base from V and 3 bases from J, leaving 10 bases between. CDR3 protein: CSVEGQGGYEQYF. The CDR3 DNA is TGCAGCGTTGAAGGACAGGGAGGCTACGAGCAGTACTTC.

Comment on this clone: The identical CDR3 is also encoded by other nucleotide sequences in the sample. The chain links TRBV5-1 to TRBJ2-7, with TRBD2 matching over 8 bases. The CDR3 runs 15 residues. V trimming: 0 bases; J trimming: 1 base; junction bases outside the gene matches: 3. Germline CDR1 SGHRS, CDR2 YFSETQ. CDR3 coding DNA: TGCGCCAGCAGCTTGGTGGCTAGCGGGTCCTACGAGCAGTACTTC. Translating gives CASSLVASGSYEQYF.

The DNA for the CDR3 is TGTGCCAGCAGCTCAGGGGGGCCCCCCTCCTACGAGCAGTACTTC. This gives the protein CASSSGGPPSYEQYF. V is TRBV28 and J is TRBJ2-7; tentatively, D is TRBD1 (7 bases). Trimming stripped 6 bases from V and 0 bases from J, with 15 bases between. The germline gives CDR1 MDHEN, CDR2 SYDVKM. This CDR3 has 15 amino acids.

Comment on this clone: At the DNA level, this CDR3 is encoded by other sequences in the same sample as well. The V and J genes are TRBV7-3 and TRBJ2-1; 8 positions match TRBD1. J lost 0 bases, V lost 4 bases, and 2 bases had no gene match. Germline assignment: CDR1 SGHTA and CDR2 FQGTGA. The CDR3 is 15 amino acids. The CDR3: CASSSDRASYNEQFF. Written as DNA, the CDR3 is TGTGCCAGCAGCTCGGACAGGGCCTCCTACAATGAGCAGTTCTTC.

The chain carries TRBV18 and TRBJ1-2; D unclear. CDR1 and CDR2 from the germline V gene are KGHSH and LQKENI. This CDR3 comprises 13 residues. V was clipped by 0 bases and J by 10 bases, with 12 bases between them. The CDR3 DNA follows: TGTGCCAGCTCACCACCGAATGGGGTAGTCTACACCTTC. Translating it yields CASSPPNGVVYTF.

This clone is a singleton in its sample. The chain combines TRBV11-2 with TRBJ2-5; D not resolved. Trimming stripped 1 base from V and 2 bases from J, with 8 bases between. Germline loops: CDR1 SGHAT, CDR2 FQNNGV. CDR3 length equals 14 residues. The CDR3 sequence is CASSLGTGQETQYF. As DNA, the CDR3 is TGTGCCAGCAGCTTAGGAACCGGACAAGAGACCCAGTACTTC.

V and J are TRBV19 and TRBJ1-1; D gene unclear. The CDR3 covers 16 residues. V was cut by 1 base and J by 1 base, with 13 bases left in between. The germline V gene has CDR1 LNHDA and CDR2 SQIVND (reference sequence). CDR3 nucleotides: TGTGCCAGTAGTATAGCGCTGGTCTTCGGGAACACTGAAGCTTTCTTT. Translating gives CASSIALVFGNTEAFF. Using reference TRBV19 and TRBJ1-1 for the parts outside the CDR3, the full variable domain is DGGITQSPKYLFRKEGQNVTLSCEQNLNHDAMYWYRQDPGQGLRLIYYSQIVNDFQKGDIAEGYSVSREKKESFPLTVTSAQKNPTAFYLCASSIALVFGNTEAFFGQGTRLTVV.

This clone has just a few counts. The V call is TRBV18, the J call TRBJ1-1, with D hard to call. CDR1 KGHSH and CDR2 LQKENI come from the germline V gene. The V gene lost 3 bases and the J gene lost 1 base, with 12 bases spanning the gap. The CDR3 is made up of 15 amino acids. The CDR3 here is CASSPLDAGNTEAFF. The CDR3, as DNA: TGTGCCAGCTCACCGCTCGATGCAGGGAACACTGAAGCTTTCTTT.